The clone carrying this T cell receptor (beta chain) was found a few times. Libraries of TCR beta came from iRepertoire HTBI primers plus Arm-PCR of CDR3 regions. From the multiplex PCR reads, TCRdb called clonotypes with MiXCR, one entry per CDR3 protein. Of hundreds of thousands of distinct CDR3 sequences in the sample, over 15% were seen once. The data were obtained in a study of regulatory T cells in long-lasting Graves disease. Germline-derived CDR1 and CDR2 are MNHNS and SASEGT. V was cut by 7 bases and J by 6 bases, with 13 bases left in between. The CDR3 length is 13 residues. Time point in this sample: newly diagnosed GD, antithyroid drugs for less than 3 months. With RNA extracted from PBMCs as input, the TCR library was made. The sample was also linked to a second study, of T cells in Graves' hyperthyroidism and ophthalmopathy. This second study says: Reasons for excluding patients were uncontrolled infection, other autoimmune disease, pregnancy or lactation.

This specimen consisted of peripheral blood mononuclear cells (PBMCs), obtained at new diagnosis, from a patient treated with antithyroid drugs. The chain employs TRBV6-1 and TRBJ1-5; D perhaps matches TRBD1 (6 bases). The origin of this receptor is a man between 40 and 49 years old with Graves disease. The CDR3, as DNA: TGTGCCAGCACTGCGGGGGCCGGTCAGCCCCAGCATTTT. Translated, it gives CASTAGAGQPQHF.